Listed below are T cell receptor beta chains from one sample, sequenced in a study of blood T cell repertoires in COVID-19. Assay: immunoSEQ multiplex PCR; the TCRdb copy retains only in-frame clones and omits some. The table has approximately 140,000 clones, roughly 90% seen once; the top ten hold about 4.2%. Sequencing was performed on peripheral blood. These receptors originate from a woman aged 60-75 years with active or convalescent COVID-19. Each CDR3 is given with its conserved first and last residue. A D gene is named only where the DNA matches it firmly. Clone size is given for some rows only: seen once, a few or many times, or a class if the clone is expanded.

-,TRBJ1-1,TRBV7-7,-,TGTGCTAGCAGCCAGGATCGCGACACTGAAGCTTTCTTT,CASSQDRDTEAFF
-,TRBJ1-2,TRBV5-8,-,TGTGCCAGCAGCCGGGGGGACACCTCTGCTAACTATGGCTACACCTTC,CASSRGDTSANYGYTF
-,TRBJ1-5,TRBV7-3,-,TGTGCCAGCAGTAACCCGGGGCAGCCCCAGCATTTT,CASSNPGQPQHF
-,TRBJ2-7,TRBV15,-,TGTGCCACCAGCAGGGGGGCGGACGTTGTCTCCTACGAGCAGTACTTC,CATSRGADVVSYEQYF
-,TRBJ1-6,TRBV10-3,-,TGTGCCATCAGAGAGCAGGGTTCACCCCTCCACTTT,CAIREQGSPLHF
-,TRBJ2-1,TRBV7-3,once,TGTGCCAGCAGCACAGTAATAGGCGCCCCCTACAATGAGCAGTTCTTC,CASSTVIGAPYNEQFF
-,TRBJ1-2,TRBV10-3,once,TGTGCCATCAGTGGGGCAAGAACGAGGGCAGGGGATAGCGGCTACACCTTC,CAISGARTRAGDSGYTF
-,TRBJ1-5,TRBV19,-,TGTGCCAGTACGAGTTTCAATCAGCCCCAGCATTTT,CASTSFNQPQHF
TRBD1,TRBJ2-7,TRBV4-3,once,TGCGCCAGCAGCCAAGGATCAGCCGGACAGGGAGGTGACGAGCAGTACTTC,CASSQGSAGQGGDEQYF
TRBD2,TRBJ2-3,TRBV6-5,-,TGTGCCAGCAGTTCGCCTAGCGGGGGCACAGATACGCAGTATTTT,CASSSPSGGTDTQYF
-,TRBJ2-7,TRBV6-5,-,TGTGCCAGCAGCAGGGACTTCGAAAGCTCCTACGAGCAGTACTTC,CASSRDFESSYEQYF
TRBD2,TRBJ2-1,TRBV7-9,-,TGTGCCAGCAGCTTACCCAGCGGGGGATTCAATGAGCAGTTCTTC,CASSLPSGGFNEQFF
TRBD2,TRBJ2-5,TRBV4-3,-,TGCGCCAGCAGCCGTACTAGCGGGGAGACCCAGTACTTC,CASSRTSGETQYF
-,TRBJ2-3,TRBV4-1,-,TGCGCCAGCAGCCAAGGATCTAGTTCGGCGCCAGATACGCAGTATTTT,CASSQGSSSAPDTQYF
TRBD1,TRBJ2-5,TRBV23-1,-,TGCGCCAGCAGTCAAAGACAGGGCCAAGAGACCCAGTACTTC,CASSQRQGQETQYF
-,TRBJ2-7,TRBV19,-,TGTGCCAGTAGTATAGGAGGCAGGGTAGGCGAGCAGTACTTC,CASSIGGRVGEQYF
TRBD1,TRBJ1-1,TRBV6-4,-,TGTGCCAGCAGTGAGGGGACAGGGGAAGCTTTCTTT,CASSEGTGEAFF
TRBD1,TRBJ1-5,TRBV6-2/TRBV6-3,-,TGTGCCAGCAGCGCGGACAGGGTTAATCAGCCCCAGCATTTT,CASSADRVNQPQHF
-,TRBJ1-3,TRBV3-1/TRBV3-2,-,TGTGCCAGCAGCCAAGTGTACTCTGGAAACACCATATATTTT,CASSQVYSGNTIYF
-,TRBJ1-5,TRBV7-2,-,TGTGCCAGCAGCCGCGAGGGGGAACAGCCCCAGCATTTT,CASSREGEQPQHF
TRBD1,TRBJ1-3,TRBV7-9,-,TGTGCCAGCAGTGACAGGGGATCGACACACACCATATATTTT,CASSDRGSTHTIYF
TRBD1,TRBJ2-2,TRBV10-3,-,TGTGCCATCACTACCGGGACAGAATCGGTCGGGGAGCTGTTTTTT,CAITTGTESVGELFF
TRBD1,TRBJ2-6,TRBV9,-,TGTGCCAGCAGCGTAGGTCGGGGGCAGGGGGCCTCTGGGGCCAACGTCCTGACTTTC,CASSVGRGQGASGANVLTF
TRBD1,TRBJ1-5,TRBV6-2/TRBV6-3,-,TGTGCCAGCAGTGACAGGGATCGGAGTCAGCCCCAGCATTTT,CASSDRDRSQPQHF
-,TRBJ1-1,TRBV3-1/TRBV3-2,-,TGTGCCAGCAGCCCCAGACAGAGGCAGAACACTGAAGCTTTCTTT,CASSPRQRQNTEAFF
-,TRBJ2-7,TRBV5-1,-,TGCGCCAGCAGCTTCTGGACAGACACCTACGAGCAGTACTTC,CASSFWTDTYEQYF
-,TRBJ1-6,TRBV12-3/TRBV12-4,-,TGTGCCAGCAGGTGGAGCACTAATTCACCCCTCCACTTT,CASRWSTNSPLHF
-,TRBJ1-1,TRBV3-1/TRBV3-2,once,TGTGCCAGCACCACCGACAGCGAAGCTTTCTTT,CASTTDSEAFF
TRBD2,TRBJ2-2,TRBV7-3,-,TGTGCCAGCAGCTCCCCGGCAGCGGGGGCGAACACCGGGGAGCTGTTTTTT,CASSSPAAGANTGELFF
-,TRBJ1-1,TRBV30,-,TGTGCCTGGAGTGTACAGGGACTGAACACTGAAGCTTTCTTT,CAWSVQGLNTEAFF
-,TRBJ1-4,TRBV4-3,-,TGCGCCAGCAGCCAATCTTGGCCAGATGAAAAACTGTTTTTT,CASSQSWPDEKLFF
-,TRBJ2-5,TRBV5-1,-,TGCGCCAGCAGCTTGGGGGCAGGCCAAGAGACCCAGTACTTC,CASSLGAGQETQYF
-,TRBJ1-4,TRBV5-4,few,TGTGCCAGCAGCTCCGGACAGATTAATGAAAAACTGTTTTTT,CASSSGQINEKLFF